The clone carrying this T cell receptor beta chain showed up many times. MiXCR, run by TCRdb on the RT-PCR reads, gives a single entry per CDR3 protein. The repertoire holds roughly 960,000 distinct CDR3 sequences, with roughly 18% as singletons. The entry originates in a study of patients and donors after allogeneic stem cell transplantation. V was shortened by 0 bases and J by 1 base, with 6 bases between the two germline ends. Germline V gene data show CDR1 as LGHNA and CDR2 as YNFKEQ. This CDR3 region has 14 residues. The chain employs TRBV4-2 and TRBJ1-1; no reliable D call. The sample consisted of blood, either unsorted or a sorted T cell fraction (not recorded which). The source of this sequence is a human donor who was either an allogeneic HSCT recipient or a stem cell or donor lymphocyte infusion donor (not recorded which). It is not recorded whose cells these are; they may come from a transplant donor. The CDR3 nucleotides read TGTGCCAGCAGCCAAGAGGGGTCGAACACTGAAGCTTTCTTT. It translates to CASSQEGSNTEAFF.